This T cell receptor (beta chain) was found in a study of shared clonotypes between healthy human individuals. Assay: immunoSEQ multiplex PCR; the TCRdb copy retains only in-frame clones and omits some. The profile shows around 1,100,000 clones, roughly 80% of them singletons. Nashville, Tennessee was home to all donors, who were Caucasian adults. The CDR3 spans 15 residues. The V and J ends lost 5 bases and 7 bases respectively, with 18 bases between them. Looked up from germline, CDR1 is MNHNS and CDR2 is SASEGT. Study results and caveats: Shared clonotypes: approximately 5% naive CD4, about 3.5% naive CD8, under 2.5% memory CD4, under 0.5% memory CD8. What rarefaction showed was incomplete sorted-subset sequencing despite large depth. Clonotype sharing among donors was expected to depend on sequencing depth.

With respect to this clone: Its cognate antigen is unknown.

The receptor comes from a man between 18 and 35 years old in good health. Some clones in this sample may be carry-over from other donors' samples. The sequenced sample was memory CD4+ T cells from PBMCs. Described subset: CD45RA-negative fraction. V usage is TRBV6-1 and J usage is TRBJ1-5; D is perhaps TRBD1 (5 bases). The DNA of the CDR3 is TGTGCCAGCAGTCGGTTGACAGCGGCCCAACAGCCCCAGCATTTT. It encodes CASSRLTAAQQPQHF.